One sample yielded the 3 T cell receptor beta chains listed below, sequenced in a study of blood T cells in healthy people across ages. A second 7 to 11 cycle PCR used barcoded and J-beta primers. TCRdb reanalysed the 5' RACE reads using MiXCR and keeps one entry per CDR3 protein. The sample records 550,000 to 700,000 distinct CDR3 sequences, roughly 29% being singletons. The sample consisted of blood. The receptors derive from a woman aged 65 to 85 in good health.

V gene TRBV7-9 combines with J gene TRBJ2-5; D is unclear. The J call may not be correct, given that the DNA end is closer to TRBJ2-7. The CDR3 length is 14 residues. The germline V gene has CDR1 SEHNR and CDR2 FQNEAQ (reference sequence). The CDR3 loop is CASSPTATSNEQYF. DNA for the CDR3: TGTGCCAGCAGCCCCACAGCAACCTCTAACGAGCAGTACTTC.

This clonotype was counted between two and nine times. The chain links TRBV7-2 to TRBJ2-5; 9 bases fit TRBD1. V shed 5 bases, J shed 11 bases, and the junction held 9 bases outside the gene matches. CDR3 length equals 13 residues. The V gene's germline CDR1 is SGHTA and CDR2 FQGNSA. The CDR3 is CASSPSTGGEQYF. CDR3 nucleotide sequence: TGTGCCAGCAGCCCCTCGACAGGGGGGGAGCAGTACTTC.

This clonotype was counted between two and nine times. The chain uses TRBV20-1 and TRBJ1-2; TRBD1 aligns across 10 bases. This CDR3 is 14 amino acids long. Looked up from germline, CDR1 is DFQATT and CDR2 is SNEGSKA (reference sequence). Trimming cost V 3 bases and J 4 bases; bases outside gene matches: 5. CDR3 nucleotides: TGCAGTGCTAGCCGGGACAGGGGTGGCTATGGCTACACCTTC. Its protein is CSASRDRGGYGYTF.